This T cell receptor beta chain was profiled in a study of cytomegalovirus exposure and HLA in healthy donors. About this clone itself: Its antigen is unknown.

PCR amplification relied on 60 Vbeta primers (plus 13 Jbeta primers). Produced via immunoSEQ multiplex PCR; TCRdb's table is partial and in-frame only. The sample carries 150,000 to 200,000 clones, around 77% recorded once. This CDR3 has 14 residues. The V end was cut by 2 bases, the J end by 10 bases, with 17 bases between. The germline CDR1 and CDR2 sequences are WNHNN and SYGVQD (reference sequence). Study-level results: The CMV antigen specificity of three CMV-associated chains was confirmed through in vitro analysis. Some TCR beta chains (roughly 160 of them) were listed as cytomegalovirus-associated. From TCR beta sequences, most subjects' HLA-A and HLA-B alleles were reportedly predicted accurately.

The TCR sequence derives from a woman aged 30 to 39 in good health and CMV-seropositive. The chain combines TRBV10-1 with TRBJ1-1; D not resolved. Source material: PBMCs. CDR3 loop: CASSEGYGSRGAFF. Written as DNA, the CDR3 is TGCGCCAGCAGTGAGGGGTACGGATCGCGAGGAGCTTTCTTT.